This T cell receptor (beta chain) was identified in a study of cytomegalovirus exposure and HLA in healthy donors. Comments on this clone: The junction departs from the called germline gene at one end, perhaps through a read error.

This CDR3 has 14 residues. Germline V gene lookup returns CDR1 SNHLY and CDR2 FYNNEI. Primers for the PCR totalled 60 Vbeta and 13 Jbeta. TCRdb's copy holds only in-frame clones and misses some; the assay was immunoSEQ multiplex PCR. The data show under 200,000 clones, around 88% seen once. The source material was PBMCs. V and J are TRBV2 and TRBJ2-5, with 14 bases aligning to TRBD2. This receptor was identified in a woman in her twenties or thirties in good health and CMV-seronegative. The CDR3 nucleotides read TGTGCCAGCCGTCCTCGACTAGCGGGGGGGCCGGTGAACTTC. Translation gives CASRPRLAGGPVNF.